These 22 T cell receptor beta chains came from one sample sequenced in a study of blood T cell repertoires in COVID-19. Sequencing was performed with immunoSEQ multiplex PCR; in TCRdb, only in-frame clones are kept and a portion is missing. The sample shows about 13,000 clones, 65% to 90% of them seen only once. The sample comprised peripheral blood. The origin of the receptors is a man aged 35-49 years with active or convalescent COVID-19.

This chain joins TRBV11-2 and TRBJ2-1, with 9 bases identical to TRBD1. Germline V gene data show CDR1 as SGHAT and CDR2 as FQNNGV. J lost 5 bases, V lost 5 bases, and 7 bases had no gene match. This CDR3 has 15 amino acids. The CDR3 DNA follows: TGTGCCAGCAGCACATACAGGGGGCTGAACAATGAGCAGTTCTTC. Encoded protein: CASSTYRGLNNEQFF.

The chain employs TRBV7-2 and TRBJ1-3, with D perhaps matching TRBD1 (5 bases). The germline V and J ends were trimmed by 0 bases and 8 bases, with 20 bases remaining between them. This CDR3 contains 17 residues. Germline loops: CDR1 SGHTA, CDR2 FQGNSA. This CDR3 is CASSLAPVTAPGDTIYF. The CDR3 DNA is TGTGCCAGCAGCTTAGCCCCAGTGACAGCGCCTGGGGACACCATATATTTT.

The J gene is TRBJ2-1, the V gene TRBV24-1; 14 bases map to TRBD2. The junction had 9 bases not matched to a gene; V was cut back by 4 bases and J by 8 bases. The CDR3 loop spans 17 amino acids. Germline-derived CDR1 and CDR2 are KGHDR and SFDVKD. The CDR3 region has the DNA TGTGCCACCAGTGACCCTGGGACTAGCGGGAGTCAGGATGAGCAGTTCTTC. It translates to CATSDPGTSGSQDEQFF.

The chain links TRBV9 to TRBJ1-5; tentatively, D is TRBD1 (5 bases). Germline lookup yields CDR1 SGDLS and CDR2 YYNGEE. The CDR3 loop spans 15 amino acids. Trimming removed 0 bases at V and 4 bases at J, with 11 bases between. The CDR3 bases are TGTGCCAGCAGCGTAGCTGGGCAGGGTAATCAGCCCCAGCATTTT. This sequence encodes CASSVAGQGNQPQHF.

J is TRBJ2-6 and V is TRBV4-3, with no clear D. CDR1 is LGHNA, CDR2 YSLEER, per germline. V was cut by 1 base and J by 0 bases, with 7 bases left in between. The CDR3 contains 16 residues. CDR3 nucleotide sequence: TGCGCCAGCAGCCAAGGGGCAGACTCTGGGGCCAACGTCCTGACTTTC. Protein product: CASSQGADSGANVLTF.

V and J are TRBV15 and TRBJ1-4; 9 bases line up with TRBD1. CDR3 length: 16 residues. The J segment lost 7 bases and the V segment lost 0 bases, leaving 6 bases of the junction unmatched. Germline CDR1 is LNHNV and CDR2 is YYDKDF (reference sequence). The CDR3 here is CATSRDGQGWSEKLFF. The CDR3 DNA reads as TGTGCCACCAGCAGAGATGGACAGGGGTGGAGTGAAAAACTGTTTTTT.

The V and J genes are TRBV4-3 and TRBJ2-7; 7 bases fit TRBD1. Germline V gene data show CDR1 as LGHNA and CDR2 as YSLEER. This CDR3 has 14 amino acids. J was trimmed by 4 bases and V by 4 bases; bases with no gene match: 7. The DNA for the CDR3 is TGCGCCAGCAGCCCCTGGCAGGGGGAGTACGAGCAGTACTTC. Protein product: CASSPWQGEYEQYF.

This clone was seen just once. This sequence joins TRBV4-3 and TRBJ2-6, with D possibly matching TRBD1 (6 bases). Trimming left V 3 bases short and J 3 bases short, with 9 bases between. Germline V lookup: CDR1 LGHNA, CDR2 YSLEER. The CDR3 has 15 amino acids. The CDR3 nucleotides read TGCGCCAGCAGCCAGGGGGCGGGTGGGGCCAACGTCCTGACTTTC. This translates into CASSQGAGGANVLTF.

J is TRBJ1-6 and V is TRBV28; TRBD1 agrees at 7 bases. The germline CDR1 and CDR2 sequences are MDHEN and SYDVKM. The CDR3 has 14 amino acids. V shed 2 bases and J 10 bases; nucleotides not matched to a gene: 5. The CDR3 region is CASSLGGQNSPLHF. CDR3 sequence (DNA): TGTGCCAGCAGTTTAGGGGGACAGAACTCACCCCTCCACTTT.

The chain carries TRBV15 and TRBJ2-1, with D maybe TRBD2 (5 bases). V lost 1 base and J lost 15, with 13 bases in between. Germline CDR1 reads LNHNV; CDR2 reads YYDKDF (reference sequence). CDR3 length: 12 residues. This chain's CDR3 is CATSRGRDSWFF. CDR3 bases: TGTGCCACCAGCAGAGGCCGGGATTCATGGTTCTTC.

This clone was seen a few times. The chain is built from TRBV4-3 and TRBJ2-3; 9 positions agree with TRBD1. Trimming took 0 bases from V and 4 from J; bases not matched to a gene: 5. The germline gives CDR1 LGHNA, CDR2 YSLEER. This CDR3 comprises 16 residues. The CDR3 DNA reads as TGCGCCAGCAGCCAAGAATTAGGACAGGGGCCAGATACGCAGTATTTT. Translating it yields CASSQELGQGPDTQYF.

J is TRBJ2-7 and V is TRBV18; D is perhaps TRBD1 (5 bases). The germline gives CDR1 KGHSH, CDR2 LQKENI. The germline V and J ends were trimmed by 3 bases and 7 bases, with 7 bases remaining between them. This CDR3 spans 11 amino acids. The CDR3 region is CASSPDKEQYF. CDR3 in DNA: TGTGCCAGCTCACCGGACAAGGAGCAGTACTTC.

The V gene is TRBV12-3 or TRBV12-4, the J gene TRBJ2-7; TRBD2 matches 7 bases. The CDR3 runs 13 residues. With V trimmed by 3 bases and J by 4 bases, 3 bases remained unmatched. CDR3 bases: TGTGCCAGCAGTTTCAAAGCGGGATACGAGCAGTACTTC. This gives the protein CASSFKAGYEQYF.

V usage is TRBV27 and J usage is TRBJ2-7, with TRBD1 matching 8 bases. V lost 6 bases and J lost 3; bases outside the gene matches: 1. The CDR3 length is 12 residues. Germline V lookup: CDR1 MNHEY, CDR2 SMNVEV (reference sequence). The CDR3: CASSTGGYEQYF. The CDR3 nucleotides read TGTGCCAGCAGCACAGGGGGCTACGAGCAGTACTTC.

The chain has TRBV19 and TRBJ2-3, with 10 bases identical to TRBD1. Germline CDR1 and CDR2: LNHDA and SQIVND (reference sequence). The CDR3 loop spans 16 amino acids. V was clipped by 5 bases and J by 8 bases; unmatched bases: 13. The CDR3 coding sequence is TGTGCCAGTAGTGGCCGTTCGGACAGGGGGTATGGTACGCAGTATTTT. Encoded protein: CASSGRSDRGYGTQYF.

This chain connects TRBV21-1 to TRBJ1-1. TRBV21-1 counts as a pseudogene. The CDR3 loop spans 13 amino acids. The CDR3 nucleotides read TGTGCCAGCAGCAAGACCGGGCTAAGCGGAGCTTTCTTT. It encodes CASSKTGLSGAFF.

CDR3 DNA sequence: TGTGCCAGCAGCTTAAATCCACCAGGGACTGCTACCTACGAGCAGTACTTC. It encodes CASSLNPPGTATYEQYF. The gene calls are TRBV7-8 and TRBJ2-7, with D perhaps matching TRBD2 (6 bases). Germline V gene sequence: CDR1 SGHVS, CDR2 FQNEAQ. Between the trimmed V and J ends, which lost 2 bases and 2 bases, there was a span of 19 bases. CDR3 length equals 17 residues. Supplemented by reference TRBV7-8 and TRBJ2-7, the full variable domain reads GAGVSQSPRYKVAKRGQDVALRCDPISGHVSLFWYQQALGQGPEFLTYFQNEAQLDKSGLPSDRFFAERPEGSVSTLKIQRTQQEDSAVYLCASSLNPPGTATYEQYFGPGTRLTVT.

The chain employs TRBV27 and TRBJ1-2; D may be TRBD1 (6 bases). The CDR3 sequence is 12 residues long. The V end was cut by 9 bases, the J end by 4 bases, with 12 bases between. Germline assignment: CDR1 MNHEY and CDR2 SMNVEV (reference sequence). The CDR3, as DNA: TGTGCCAGTTCCGACAGGCTCTATGGCTACACCTTC. Residues: CASSDRLYGYTF.

The V and J genes are TRBV29-1 and TRBJ2-3, with a weak D call TRBD1 (7 bases). The ends were cut back, 7 bases at V and 11 bases at J, with 16 bases in the middle. The CDR3 sequence is 11 residues long. Germline V gene sequence: CDR1 SQVTM, CDR2 ANQGSEA. The CDR3 spells CSAPGGGLQYF. In DNA form, the CDR3 reads TGCAGCGCCCCAGGAGGGGGCCTGCAGTATTTT.

The chain couples TRBV9 to TRBJ2-3; D is unclear. This CDR3 comprises 12 residues. Germline CDR1 and CDR2: SGDLS and YYNGEE. Between the trimmed V and J ends, which lost 4 bases and 5 bases, there was a span of 8 bases. CDR3 protein: CASSPRLDTQYF. DNA for the CDR3: TGTGCCAGCAGCCCTCGTTTAGATACGCAGTATTTT.

The chain links TRBV9 to TRBJ1-1, with D maybe TRBD1 (6 bases). The V gene's germline CDR1 is SGDLS and CDR2 YYNGEE. The CDR3 covers 16 residues. The ends were cut back, 0 bases at V and 0 bases at J, with 12 bases in the middle. This CDR3 reads CASSVVTGQMNTEAFF. CDR3 in DNA: TGTGCCAGCAGCGTAGTAACAGGGCAGATGAACACTGAAGCTTTCTTT.

This rearrangement joins TRBV7-9 to TRBJ1-3, with D unresolved. Germline V gene sequence: CDR1 SEHNR, CDR2 FQNEAQ (reference sequence). The CDR3 is 15 residues long. V gave up 5 bases and J gave up 0 bases, with 11 bases separating them. The CDR3 DNA reads TGTGCCAGCAGCGCCGGGAAGGACTCTGGAAACACCATATATTTT. Its translation is CASSAGKDSGNTIYF.